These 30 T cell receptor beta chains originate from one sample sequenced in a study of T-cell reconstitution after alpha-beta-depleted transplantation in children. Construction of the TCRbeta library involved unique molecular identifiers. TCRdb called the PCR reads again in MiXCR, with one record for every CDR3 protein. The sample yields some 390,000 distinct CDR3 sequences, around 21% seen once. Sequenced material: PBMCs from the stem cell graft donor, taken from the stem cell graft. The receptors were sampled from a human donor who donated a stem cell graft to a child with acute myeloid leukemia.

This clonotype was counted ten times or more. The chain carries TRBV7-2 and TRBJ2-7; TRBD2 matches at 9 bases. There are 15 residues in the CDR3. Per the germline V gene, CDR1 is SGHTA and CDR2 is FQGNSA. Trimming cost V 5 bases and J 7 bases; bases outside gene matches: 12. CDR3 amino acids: CASSSRVAGAGEQYF. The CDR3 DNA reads TGTGCCAGCAGCAGTAGGGTAGCGGGAGCGGGTGAGCAGTACTTC.

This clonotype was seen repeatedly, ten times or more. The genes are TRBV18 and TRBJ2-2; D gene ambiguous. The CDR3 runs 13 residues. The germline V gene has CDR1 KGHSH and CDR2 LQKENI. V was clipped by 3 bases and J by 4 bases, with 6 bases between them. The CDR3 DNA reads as TGTGCCAGCTCACCTGACTCCACCGGGGAGCTGTTTTTT. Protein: CASSPDSTGELFF.

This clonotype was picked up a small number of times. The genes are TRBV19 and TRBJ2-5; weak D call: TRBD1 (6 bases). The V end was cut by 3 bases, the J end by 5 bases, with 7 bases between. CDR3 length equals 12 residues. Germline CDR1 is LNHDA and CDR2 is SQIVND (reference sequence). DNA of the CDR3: TGTGCCAGTAGTATCGACAGGGAGACCCAGTACTTC. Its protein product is CASSIDRETQYF.

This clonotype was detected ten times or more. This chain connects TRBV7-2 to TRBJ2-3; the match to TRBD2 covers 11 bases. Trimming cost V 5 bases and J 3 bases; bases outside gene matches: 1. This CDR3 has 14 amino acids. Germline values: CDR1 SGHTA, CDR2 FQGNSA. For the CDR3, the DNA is TGTGCCAGCAGCGGGACTAGCGGAACAGATACGCAGTATTTT. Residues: CASSGTSGTDTQYF.

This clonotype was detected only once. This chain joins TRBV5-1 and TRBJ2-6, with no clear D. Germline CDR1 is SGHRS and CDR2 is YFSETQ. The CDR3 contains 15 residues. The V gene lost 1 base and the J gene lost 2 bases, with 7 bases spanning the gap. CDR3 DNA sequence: TGCGCCAGCAGCTTGTCCCAGGCTGGGGCCAACGTCCTGACTTTC. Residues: CASSLSQAGANVLTF.

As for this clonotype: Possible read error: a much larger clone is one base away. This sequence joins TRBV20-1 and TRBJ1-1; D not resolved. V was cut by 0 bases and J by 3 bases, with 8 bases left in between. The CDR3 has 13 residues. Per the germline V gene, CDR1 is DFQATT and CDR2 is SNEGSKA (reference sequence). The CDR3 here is CSARDTGDTEAFF. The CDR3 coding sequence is TGCAGTGCTAGAGATACCGGGGACACTGAAGCTTTCTTT.

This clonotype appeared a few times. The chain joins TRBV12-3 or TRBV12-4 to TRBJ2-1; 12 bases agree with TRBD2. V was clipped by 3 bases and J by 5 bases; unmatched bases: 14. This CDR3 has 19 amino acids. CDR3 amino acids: CASSFPRTLLAGGNNEQFF. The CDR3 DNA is TGTGCCAGCAGTTTCCCGCGAACATTACTAGCGGGAGGTAACAATGAGCAGTTCTTC.

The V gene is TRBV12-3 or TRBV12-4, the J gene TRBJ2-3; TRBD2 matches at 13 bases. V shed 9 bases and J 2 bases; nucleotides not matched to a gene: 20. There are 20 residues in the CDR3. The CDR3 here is CASRTGGRGLAGAFTDTQYF. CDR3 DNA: TGTGCCAGTCGGACCGGGGGGCGCGGACTAGCGGGAGCATTCACAGATACGCAGTATTTT.

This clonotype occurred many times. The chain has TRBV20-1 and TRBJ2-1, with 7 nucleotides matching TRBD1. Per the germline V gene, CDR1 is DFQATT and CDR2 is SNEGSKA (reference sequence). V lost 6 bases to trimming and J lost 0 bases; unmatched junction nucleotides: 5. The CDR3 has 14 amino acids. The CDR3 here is CSANRDSSYNEQFF. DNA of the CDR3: TGCAGTGCCAACCGGGACAGCTCCTACAATGAGCAGTTCTTC.

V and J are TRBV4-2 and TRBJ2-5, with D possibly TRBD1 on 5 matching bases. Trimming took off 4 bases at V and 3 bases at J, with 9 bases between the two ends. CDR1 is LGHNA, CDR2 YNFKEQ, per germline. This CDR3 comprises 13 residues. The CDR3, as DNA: TGTGCCAGCAGCCCAAAGACAGAAGAGACCCAGTACTTC. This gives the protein CASSPKTEETQYF.

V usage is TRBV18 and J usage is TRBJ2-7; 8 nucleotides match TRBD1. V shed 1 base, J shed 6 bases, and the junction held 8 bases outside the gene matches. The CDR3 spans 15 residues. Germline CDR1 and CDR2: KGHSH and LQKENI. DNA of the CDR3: TGTGCCAGCTCACCACAGGCAGGGGGCTTCGGCGAGCAGTACTTC. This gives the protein CASSPQAGGFGEQYF.

The CDR3 loop reads CASSHRRLAGNTDTQYF. In DNA, the CDR3 is TGTGCCAGCAGTCACCGACGACTAGCGGGAAACACAGATACGCAGTATTTT. J is TRBJ2-3 and V is TRBV6-2 or TRBV6-3, with TRBD2 identical over 11 bases. V dropped 5 bases and J dropped 2; count of bases not matched to a gene: 9. Per the germline V gene, CDR1 is MNHEY and CDR2 is SVGEGT. CDR3 length: 17 amino acids.

The CDR3 DNA reads as TGTGCCAGCGGGGATTGGGGGGCGAGGACTGAAGCTTTCTTT. The encoded protein is CASGDWGARTEAFF. J is TRBJ1-1 and V is TRBV27; D is possibly TRBD1 (6 bases). CDR1 is MNHEY, CDR2 SMNVEV, per germline (reference sequence). The CDR3 is 14 residues long. Trimming removed 8 bases from V and 5 bases from J, with 18 bases in between.

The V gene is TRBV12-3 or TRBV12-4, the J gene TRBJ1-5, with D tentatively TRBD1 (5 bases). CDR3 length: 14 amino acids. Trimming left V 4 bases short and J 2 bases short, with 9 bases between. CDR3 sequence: CASSSGNGNQPQHF. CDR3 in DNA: TGTGCCAGCAGTTCAGGGAACGGCAATCAGCCCCAGCATTTT.

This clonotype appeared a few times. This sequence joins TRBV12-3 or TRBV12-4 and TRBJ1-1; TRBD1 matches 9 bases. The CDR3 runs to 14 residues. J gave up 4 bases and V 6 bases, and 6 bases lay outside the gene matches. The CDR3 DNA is TGTGCCAGCAGGGCCGGGACAGGGCCCACTGAAGCTTTCTTT. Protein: CASRAGTGPTEAFF.

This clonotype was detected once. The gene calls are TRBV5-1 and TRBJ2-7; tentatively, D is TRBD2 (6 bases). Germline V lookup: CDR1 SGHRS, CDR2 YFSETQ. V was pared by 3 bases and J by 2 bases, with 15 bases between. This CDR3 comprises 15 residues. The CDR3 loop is CASSWGVGSTYEQYF. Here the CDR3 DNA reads TGCGCCAGCAGCTGGGGGGTCGGCAGTACCTACGAGCAGTACTTC. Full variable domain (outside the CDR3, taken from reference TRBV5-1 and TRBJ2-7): KAGVTQTPRYLIKTRGQQVTLSCSPISGHRSVSWYQQTPGQGLQFLFEYFSETQRNKGNFPGRFSGRQFSNSRSEMNVSTLELGDSALYLCASSWGVGSTYEQYFGPGTRLTVT.

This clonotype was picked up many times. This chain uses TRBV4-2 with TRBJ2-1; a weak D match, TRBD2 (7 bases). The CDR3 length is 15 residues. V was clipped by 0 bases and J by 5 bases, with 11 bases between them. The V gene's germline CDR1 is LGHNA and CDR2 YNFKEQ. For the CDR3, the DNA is TGTGCCAGCAGCCAAGATTCCGGGGGGCACAATGAGCAGTTCTTC. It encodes CASSQDSGGHNEQFF.

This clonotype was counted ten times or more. The CDR3 loop reads CSARDFGGSLTTSFYGYTF. The DNA for the CDR3 is TGCAGTGCTAGAGATTTCGGCGGAAGCTTAACCACCTCTTTCTATGGCTACACCTTC. The rearrangement uses TRBV20-1 and TRBJ1-2; no clear D. Germline assignment: CDR1 DFQATT and CDR2 SNEGSKA (reference sequence). V was cut by 0 bases and J by 4 bases, with 27 bases left in between. The CDR3 is made up of 19 amino acids.

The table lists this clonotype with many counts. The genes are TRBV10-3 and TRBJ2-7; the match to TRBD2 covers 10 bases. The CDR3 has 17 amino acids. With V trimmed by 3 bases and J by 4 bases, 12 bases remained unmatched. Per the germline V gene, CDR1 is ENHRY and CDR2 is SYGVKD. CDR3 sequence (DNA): TGTGCCATCAGTGACCCCTTTCTAGCGGGAGCCCCGTACGAGCAGTACTTC. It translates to CAISDPFLAGAPYEQYF.

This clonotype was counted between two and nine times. Here the CDR3 DNA reads TGTGCCAGCAGGCGAGGGGGACAGGCAGATACGCAGTATTTT. Protein product: CASRRGGQADTQYF. The V gene is TRBV28, the J gene TRBJ2-3; 8 bases line up with TRBD1. Germline CDR1 reads MDHEN; CDR2 reads SYDVKM. The CDR3 loop spans 14 amino acids. V lost 6 bases, J lost 4 bases, and 6 bases stayed unmatched.

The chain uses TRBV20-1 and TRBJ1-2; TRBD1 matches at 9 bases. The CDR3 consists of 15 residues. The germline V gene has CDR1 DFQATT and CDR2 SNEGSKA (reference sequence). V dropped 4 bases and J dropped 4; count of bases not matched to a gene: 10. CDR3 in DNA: TGCAGTGCTACCCCCGGACAGGGGAATAGCTATGGCTACACCTTC. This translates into CSATPGQGNSYGYTF.

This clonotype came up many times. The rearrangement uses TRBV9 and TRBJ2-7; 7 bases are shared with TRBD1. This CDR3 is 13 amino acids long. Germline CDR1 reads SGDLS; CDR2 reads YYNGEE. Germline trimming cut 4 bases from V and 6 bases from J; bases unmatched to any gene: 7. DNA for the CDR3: TGTGCCAGCAGCTCAAGACAGGGCGCCGAGCAGTACTTC. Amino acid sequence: CASSSRQGAEQYF.

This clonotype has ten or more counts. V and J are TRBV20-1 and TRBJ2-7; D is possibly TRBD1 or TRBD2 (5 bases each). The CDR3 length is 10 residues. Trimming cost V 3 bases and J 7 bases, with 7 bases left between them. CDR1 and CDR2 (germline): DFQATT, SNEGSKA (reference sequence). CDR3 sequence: CSASREEQYF. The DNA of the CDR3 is TGCAGTGCTAGCAGGGAGGAGCAGTACTTC.

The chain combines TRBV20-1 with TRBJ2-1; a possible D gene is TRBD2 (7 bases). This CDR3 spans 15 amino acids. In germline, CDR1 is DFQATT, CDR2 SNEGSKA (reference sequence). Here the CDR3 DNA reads TGCAGCACCCCGGGGGGCGGGGTCCTTTACAATGAGCAGTTCTTC. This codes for CSTPGGGVLYNEQFF.

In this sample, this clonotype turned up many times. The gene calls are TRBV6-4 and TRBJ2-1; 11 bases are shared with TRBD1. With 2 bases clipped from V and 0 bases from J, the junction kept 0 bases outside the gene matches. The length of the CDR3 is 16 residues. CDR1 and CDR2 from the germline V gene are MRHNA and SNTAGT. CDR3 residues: CASSDGTGGSYNEQFF. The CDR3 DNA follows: TGTGCCAGCAGTGACGGGACAGGGGGCTCCTACAATGAGCAGTTCTTC.

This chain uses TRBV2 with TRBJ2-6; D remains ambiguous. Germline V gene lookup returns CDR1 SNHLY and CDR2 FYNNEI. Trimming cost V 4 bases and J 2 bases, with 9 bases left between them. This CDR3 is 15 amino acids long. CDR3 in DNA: TGTGCCAGCAGTGTTCTTAACCCTGGGGCCAACGTCCTGACTTTC. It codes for CASSVLNPGANVLTF. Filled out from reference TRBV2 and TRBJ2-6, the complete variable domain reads EPEVTQTPSHQVTQMGQEVILRCVPISNHLYFYWYRQILGQKVEFLVSFYNNEISEKSEIFDDQFSVERPDGSNFTLKIRSTKLEDSAMYFCASSVLNPGANVLTFGAGSRLTVL.

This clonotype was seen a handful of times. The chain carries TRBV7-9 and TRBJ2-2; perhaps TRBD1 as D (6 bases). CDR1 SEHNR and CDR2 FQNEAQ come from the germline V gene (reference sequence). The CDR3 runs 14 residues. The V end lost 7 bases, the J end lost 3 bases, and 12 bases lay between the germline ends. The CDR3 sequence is CASTTGYDTGELFF. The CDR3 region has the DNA TGTGCCAGCACCACAGGGTACGACACCGGGGAGCTGTTTTTT.

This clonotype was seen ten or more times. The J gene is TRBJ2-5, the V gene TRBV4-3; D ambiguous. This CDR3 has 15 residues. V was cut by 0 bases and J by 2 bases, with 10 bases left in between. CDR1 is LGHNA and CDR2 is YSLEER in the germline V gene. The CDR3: CASSQDAARQETQYF. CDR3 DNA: TGCGCCAGCAGCCAAGATGCAGCGCGGCAAGAGACCCAGTACTTC.

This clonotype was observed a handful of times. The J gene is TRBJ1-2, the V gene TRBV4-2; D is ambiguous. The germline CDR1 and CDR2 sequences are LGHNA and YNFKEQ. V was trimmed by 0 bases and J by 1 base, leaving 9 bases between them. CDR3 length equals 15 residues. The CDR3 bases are TGTGCCAGCAGCCAAGAGCGCACCCTTAACTATGGCTACACCTTC. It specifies CASSQERTLNYGYTF.

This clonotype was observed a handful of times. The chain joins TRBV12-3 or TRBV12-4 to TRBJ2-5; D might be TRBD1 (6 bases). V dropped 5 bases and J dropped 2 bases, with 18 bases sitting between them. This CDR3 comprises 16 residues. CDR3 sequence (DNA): TGTGCCAGCAGTCCCGTCGGATTGACAGGTCAAGAGACCCAGTACTTC. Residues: CASSPVGLTGQETQYF.